These 20 T cell receptor beta chains originate from one sample sequenced in a study of shared clonotypes between healthy human individuals. Assay: immunoSEQ multiplex PCR; the TCRdb copy retains only in-frame clones and omits some. Of approximately 720,000 clones listed, 92% are singletons. Naive CD8 cells comprised CD45RO-negative, CCR7-positively selected cells, excluding terminally differentiated effector memory CD45RA+ cells. The sample comprised naive CD8+ T cells sorted from blood. These receptors came from a man in his thirties or forties in good health.

The chain uses TRBV5-8 and TRBJ2-7, with D possibly matching TRBD2 (5 bases). CDR3 length equals 17 residues. V was clipped by 3 bases and J by 2 bases, with 21 bases between them. Germline V gene data show CDR1 as SGHTS and CDR2 as YDEGEE. For the CDR3, the DNA is TGTGCCAGCAGCTCGAATGGCCGGGGAGATCTTACCTACGAGCAGTACTTC. This translates into CASSSNGRGDLTYEQYF. The variable domain in full, with the rest retrieved from reference TRBV5-8 and TRBJ2-7, is EAGVTQSPTHLIKTRGQQATLRCSPISGHTSVYWYQQALGLGLQFLLWYDEGEERNRGNFPPRFSGRQFPNYSSELNVNALELEDSALYLCASSSNGRGDLTYEQYFGPGTRLTVT.

This clone occurred once. The V and J genes are TRBV9 and TRBJ1-1; TRBD1 matches 7 bases. CDR3 length: 14 amino acids. The germline gives CDR1 SGDLS, CDR2 YYNGEE. V dropped 3 bases and J dropped 8; count of bases not matched to a gene: 10. The CDR3 region has the DNA TGTGCCAGCAGCGGGCGACAGGGCGAAAGCGAAGCTTTCTTT. Amino acids: CASSGRQGESEAFF.

Worth noting for this clone: Other DNA sequences in this specimen translate into the identical CDR3. The V call is TRBV11-2, the J call TRBJ2-5; 11 nucleotides line up with TRBD2. J was trimmed by 1 base and V by 5 bases; bases with no gene match: 3. Germline V lookup: CDR1 SGHAT, CDR2 FQNNGV. There are 15 residues in the CDR3. CDR3 in amino acids: CASSLGTSGQETQYF. The CDR3 region has the DNA TGTGCCAGCAGCCTCGGGACTAGCGGCCAAGAGACCCAGTACTTC. The whole variable domain, remainder taken from reference TRBV11-2 and TRBJ2-5, is EAGVAQSPRYKIIEKRQSVAFWCNPISGHATLYWYQQILGQGPKLLIQFQNNGVVDDSQLPKDRFSAERLKGVDSTLKIQPAKLEDSAVYLCASSLGTSGQETQYFGPGTRLLVL.

J is TRBJ2-3 and V is TRBV10-3; D is perhaps TRBD1 or TRBD2 (5 bases each). The CDR3 runs 14 residues. Germline V gene lookup returns CDR1 ENHRY and CDR2 SYGVKD. V was clipped by 9 bases and J by 2 bases, with 15 bases between them. The CDR3 DNA follows: TGTGCCATTGGGACGTCTAGAGCCACAGATACGCAGTATTTT. This gives the protein CAIGTSRATDTQYF.

The chain couples TRBV27 to TRBJ2-3; TRBD2 aligns across 10 bases. This CDR3 has 16 amino acids. V trimming: 4 bases; J trimming: 5 bases; junction bases outside the gene matches: 9. Germline CDR1 MNHEY, CDR2 SMNVEV (reference sequence). The CDR3 DNA follows: TGTGCCAGCAGTTGGGGGACTAGCGAGATGGTAGATACGCAGTATTTT. It specifies CASSWGTSEMVDTQYF.

The V call is TRBV2, the J call TRBJ1-2; 8 bases map to TRBD1. Germline CDR1 and CDR2: SNHLY and FYNNEI. This CDR3 is built from 16 residues. The trim removed 1 base at V and 4 bases at J, leaving 8 bases unmatched. The CDR3 sequence is CASSEGRTGLVYGYTF. The CDR3 DNA follows: TGTGCCAGCAGTGAAGGGAGGACAGGGTTAGTCTATGGCTACACCTTC.

The chain is built from TRBV29-1 and TRBJ2-7; 7 positions agree with TRBD1. CDR3 length: 15 residues. The V gene's germline CDR1 is SQVTM and CDR2 ANQGSEA. V lost 8 bases to trimming and J lost 3 bases; unmatched junction nucleotides: 16. This CDR3 reads CSYTVPGTVNYEQYF. The CDR3 DNA sequence: TGCAGCTACACCGTCCCGGGGACAGTGAACTACGAGCAGTACTTC.

The rearrangement joins TRBV13 to TRBJ2-1, with 7 bases that match TRBD2. This CDR3 spans 14 amino acids. V lost 3 bases to trimming and J lost 7 bases; unmatched junction nucleotides: 6. The germline V gene encodes CDR1 PRHDT and CDR2 FYEKMQ (reference sequence). The CDR3 nucleotides are TGTGCCAGCAGCTTGGTCCTAGCGGATAATGAGCAGTTCTTC. Translating gives CASSLVLADNEQFF.

The J gene is TRBJ2-3, the V gene TRBV5-6; D gene uncertain. Germline CDR1 reads SGHDT; CDR2 reads YYEEEE. The V end was cut by 3 bases, the J end by 4 bases, with 6 bases between. The CDR3 is 12 amino acids. Here the CDR3 DNA reads TGTGCCAGCAGCTCCTGGCCAGATACGCAGTATTTT. This encodes CASSSWPDTQYF. The full variable domain, completed using reference TRBV5-6 and TRBJ2-3, is DAGVTQSPTHLIKTRGQQVTLRCSPKSGHDTVSWYQQALGQGPQFIFQYYEEEERQRGNFPDRFSGHQFPNYSSELNVNALLLGDSALYLCASSSWPDTQYFGPGTRLTVL.

This clone was found once. The same CDR3 can be traced to other DNA sequences in this sample. Here the CDR3 reads CASSLFTSSYEQYF. The CDR3, as DNA: TGTGCCAGCAGTTTATTCACTAGCTCCTACGAGCAGTACTTC. This chain links TRBV27 with TRBJ2-7; D might be TRBD2 (5 bases). In germline, CDR1 is MNHEY, CDR2 SMNVEV (reference sequence). Trimming left V 1 base short and J 0 bases short, with 7 bases between. The CDR3 is made up of 14 amino acids.

V is TRBV5-4 and J is TRBJ2-7; 11 bases are shared with TRBD2. This CDR3 is 15 amino acids long. The germline gives CDR1 SGHNT, CDR2 YYREEE (reference sequence). V lost 0 bases to trimming and J lost 5 bases; unmatched junction nucleotides: 4. The CDR3 region is CASSLVAGGFDEQYF. For the CDR3, the DNA is TGTGCCAGCAGCTTGGTAGCGGGAGGGTTCGACGAGCAGTACTTC.

V is TRBV11-2 and J is TRBJ2-5, with 8 bases aligning to TRBD2. The J call is doubtful: the DNA matches TRBJ2-7 better. Germline loops: CDR1 SGHAT, CDR2 FQNNGV. The CDR3 contains 17 residues. DNA for the CDR3: TGTGCCAGCAGCTTAACGGGTTTGGGCGGGACTAGTTACGAGCAGTACTTC. The encoded protein is CASSLTGLGGTSYEQYF.

As concerns this clone: In the same sample, other DNA sequences code for this CDR3. The CDR3 DNA is TGTGCCAGCAGCTCCTTGGGGGCCAACGTCCTGACTTTC. It codes for CASSSLGANVLTF. The rearrangement uses TRBV27 and TRBJ2-6; no reliable D call. V lost 6 bases to trimming and J lost 4 bases, with 7 bases between them. The germline V gene encodes CDR1 MNHEY and CDR2 SMNVEV (reference sequence). CDR3 size: 13 residues.

For this clone: The same CDR3 also results from other DNA sequences found in this sample. The genes are TRBV28 and TRBJ1-2, with D unclear. Trimming cost V 2 bases and J 4 bases, with 2 bases left between them. This CDR3 region has 11 residues. Germline V lookup: CDR1 MDHEN, CDR2 SYDVKM. In DNA form, the CDR3 reads TGTGCCAGCAGTTTACTCTATGGCTACACCTTC. This codes for CASSLLYGYTF.

The chain couples TRBV30 to TRBJ1-1, with D unclear. CDR3 length equals 13 residues. CDR1 and CDR2 from the germline V gene are GTSNPN and SVGIG (reference sequence). Trimming removed 0 bases at V and 2 bases at J, with 7 bases between. CDR3 DNA sequence: TGTGCCTGGAGTGTTACAGAAAACACTGAAGCTTTCTTT. Protein sequence: CAWSVTENTEAFF.

The chain is built from TRBV10-3 and TRBJ2-5; D not certain. Germline V gives CDR1 ENHRY, CDR2 SYGVKD. This CDR3 has 13 residues. Deletions cut 2 bases from V and 0 bases from J, with 4 bases between. CDR3 amino acids: CAISEDNQETQYF. Here the CDR3 DNA reads TGTGCCATCAGTGAGGATAACCAAGAGACCCAGTACTTC.

V usage is TRBV11-2 and J usage is TRBJ2-1; TRBD2 aligns across 10 bases. Unmatched junction bases numbered 5, after V lost 5 bases and J lost 7 bases. Germline-derived CDR1 and CDR2 are SGHAT and FQNNGV. This CDR3 has 14 amino acids. The CDR3 DNA is TGTGCCAGCAGCACTAGCGGGACCGTTAATGAGCAGTTCTTC. Translated: CASSTSGTVNEQFF.

A note on this clone: Mismatch with germline at one junction end may stem from a read error. The chain joins TRBV6-1 to TRBJ2-7; 8 bases are a match to TRBD2. Germline-derived CDR1 and CDR2 are MNHNS and SASEGT. The length of the CDR3 is 15 residues. The CDR3 region has the DNA TGTGCCAGCAGTGAATTCCAGAGGGCGGACGGGACTAGTAAATTC. Translation: CASSEFQRADGTSKF.

V usage is TRBV2 and J usage is TRBJ2-5, with a weak D call TRBD1 (6 bases). Germline-derived CDR1 and CDR2 are SNHLY and FYNNEI. Trimming shortened V by 1 base and J by 0 bases, and 15 bases separated the two germline ends. This CDR3 spans 17 amino acids. The CDR3 protein is CASSEGSGDMYQETQYF. The CDR3 region has the DNA TGTGCCAGCAGTGAAGGGTCAGGGGACATGTACCAAGAGACCCAGTACTTC.

The chain joins TRBV15 to TRBJ2-4; 8 bases agree with TRBD2. V shed 6 bases and J 0 bases; nucleotides not matched to a gene: 13. CDR1 and CDR2 (germline): LNHNV, YYDKDF (reference sequence). The CDR3 is 18 residues long. The CDR3 is CATSNTGGILGAKNIQYF. CDR3 DNA sequence: TGTGCCACCAGTAATACGGGGGGGATCCTGGGAGCCAAAAACATTCAGTACTTC.